Listed below are T cell receptor beta chains from one sample, sequenced in a study of blood T cell repertoires in COVID-19. Profiled with immunoSEQ multiplex PCR; TCRdb holds only in-frame clones, not every one. This repertoire shows 200,000 to 300,000 clones, around 84% found once; its top ten account for around 2.5%. The specimen was peripheral blood. The receptors originated from a man aged 40-49 years who had recovered from COVID-19. Each CDR3 is given with its conserved first and last residue. A D gene is named only where the DNA matches it firmly. Only part of the rows carry a size: once, few, many, or a class if the clone is expanded.

>11|TRBJ1-2|.|TRBV12-3/TRBV12-4|.
TGTGCCAGCGGAACAGGGAGCGGCTACACCTTC
CASGTGSGYTF
>14|TRBJ1-2|.|TRBV6-5|few
TGTGCCAGCAGCTCCGGACAGAGACTTTATGGCTACACCTTC
CASSSGQRLYGYTF
>15|TRBJ2-1|TRBD2|TRBV28|.
TGTGCCAGCAGGAAAGGACTAGCGGGATATAATGAGCAGTTCTTC
CASRKGLAGYNEQFF
>16|TRBJ2-1|.|TRBV4-1|few
TGCGCCAGCAGCCAAGGGGGAGCGGGCTCCTACAATGAGCAGTTCTTC
CASSQGGAGSYNEQFF
>14|TRBJ2-7|.|TRBV20-1|.
TGCAGTGCTAGTTTGTCTAGCGCGACCTACGAGCAGTACTTC
CSASLSSATYEQYF
>13|TRBJ1-4|.|TRBV30|.
TGTGCCTTGGCGGGTCTATCGCGCGAAAAACTGTTTTTT
CALAGLSREKLFF
>14|TRBJ1-1|TRBD1|TRBV11-2|.
TGTGCCAGCAGCTTAGCCGGGACAGGTGGGGAAGCTTTCTTT
CASSLAGTGGEAFF
>13|TRBJ1-5|.|TRBV30|.
TGTGCCTGGCAAAGCAGCCGGGATCAGCCCCAGCATTTT
CAWQSSRDQPQHF
>13|TRBJ1-6|TRBD1|TRBV9|.
TGTGCCAGCAGCGTGGACAGGGGTTCACCCCTCCACTTT
CASSVDRGSPLHF
>13|TRBJ1-1|.|TRBV9|.
TGTGCCAGCAGCGTGTCAGGGAACACTGAAGCTTTCTTT
CASSVSGNTEAFF
>16|TRBJ1-2|TRBD1|TRBV6-6|.
TGTGCCAGCAGTTCTCCCCAGAGGGACAGCGGCTATGGCTACACCTTC
CASSSPQRDSGYGYTF
>14|TRBJ2-1|.|TRBV19|few
TGTGCCAGTGCGCAGCGGGCGGGGAGCGATGAGCAGTTCTTC
CASAQRAGSDEQFF
>12|TRBJ1-3|.|TRBV6-5|.
TGTGCCAGCAGTTCATTCGGAAACACCATATATTTT
CASSSFGNTIYF
>19|TRBJ2-1|TRBD2|TRBV10-3|.
TGTGCCATCAGTGAGGGGGGAAGGAGCGGGAGGACCATAAACAATGAGCAGTTCTTC
CAISEGGRSGRTINNEQFF
>12|TRBJ2-5|.|TRBV5-6|.
TGTGCCAGCAGCTTATTCTTAGAGACCCAGTACTTC
CASSLFLETQYF
>18|TRBJ1-4|TRBD1|TRBV11-3|.
TGTGCCAGCAGCTTTCGAGAGGGACAGGGGGGCCCTAATGAAAAACTGTTTTTT
CASSFREGQGGPNEKLFF
>22|TRBJ2-3|TRBD2|TRBV12-5|.
TGTGCTAGTGGTTTGGCTCACAGGGGTTTACTAGCGGGAGGGCCTGTCACAGATACGCAGTATTTT
CASGLAHRGLLAGGPVTDTQYF
>18|TRBJ2-3|TRBD2|TRBV4-1|.
TGCGCCAGCAGCCCCCCAACGCGGGCTAGCGGTGTAACAGATACGCAGTATTTT
CASSPPTRASGVTDTQYF
>14|TRBJ1-2|.|TRBV4-1|.
TGCGCCAGCAGCCCGGACGGACTTAACTATGGCTACACCTTC
CASSPDGLNYGYTF
>16|TRBJ1-2|TRBD1|TRBV7-2|.
TGTGCCAGCAGCCCAAATAGGAGGGGGCGGGACTATGGCTACACCTTC
CASSPNRRGRDYGYTF
>12|TRBJ1-1|.|TRBV29-1|once
TGCAGCGTTGGGGGCGGGAACACTGAAGCTTTCTTT
CSVGGGNTEAFF
>15|TRBJ1-5|.|TRBV19|few
TGTGCCAGTAGTATAGTTCCCGGTAGCAATCAGCCCCAGCATTTT
CASSIVPGSNQPQHF
>14|TRBJ2-1|TRBD2|TRBV3-1/TRBV3-2|.
TGTGCCAGCAGCCACACTAGCGAGCTCAATGAGCAGTTCTTC
CASSHTSELNEQFF
>14|TRBJ2-7|TRBD1|TRBV6-5|.
TGTGCCAGCAGACTGACAGGGGGCGTCGACGAGCAGTACTTC
CASRLTGGVDEQYF
>16|TRBJ2-7|TRBD1|TRBV30|.
TGTGCCTGGGAAGAAACCGGGACAGGGTTTTCCTACGAGCAGTACTTC
CAWEETGTGFSYEQYF
>13|TRBJ1-6|TRBD1|TRBV2|.
TGTGCCACAACCCTGGGACAGGGGATACCCCTCCACTTT
CATTLGQGIPLHF
>15|TRBJ1-1|.|TRBV7-9|few
TGTGCCAGCAGCGAATGGACAGCGAAGAACACTGAAGCTTTCTTT
CASSEWTAKNTEAFF
>14|TRBJ2-7|.|TRBV19|.
TGTGCCAGTAGTATTGGGTCGGGAGCCTACGAGCAGTACTTC
CASSIGSGAYEQYF
>15|TRBJ2-7|TRBD1|TRBV10-1|.
TGCGCCAGCAGTGGAGCACAGGGGGCGGGCCACGAGCAGTACTTC
CASSGAQGAGHEQYF
>17|TRBJ2-3|TRBD2|TRBV5-6|.
TGTGCCAGCGGGCGTCGGCTAGCGGGAGCTAGCACAGATACGCAGTATTTT
CASGRRLAGASTDTQYF
>14|TRBJ1-2|TRBD1|TRBV7-2|.
TGTGCCAGCAGCCCGACAGGGTCACATTATGGCTACACCTTC
CASSPTGSHYGYTF
>15|TRBJ2-1|TRBD1|TRBV11-3|.
TGTGCCAGCAGCTTAGAGCGAGGGGTTCTGGGACAGCTGTTCTTC
CASSLERGVLGQLFF
>16|TRBJ1-4|.|TRBV2|.
TGTGCCAGCAGCCAGTGGAGGGGAGCAACTAATGAAAAACTGTTTTTT
CASSQWRGATNEKLFF
>15|TRBJ2-3|TRBD2|TRBV5-5|.
TGTGCCAGCAGCTTGGCTAGCGGACACACAGATACGCAGTATTTT
CASSLASGHTDTQYF
>16|TRBJ2-5|.|TRBV9|.
TGTGCCAGCAGCGTAGGGACAGGGAGGGTGCAAGAGACCCAGTACTTC
CASSVGTGRVQETQYF
>16|TRBJ2-5|.|TRBV9|.
TGTGCCAGCAGCGTAGGGGAAGGGGATTTCCAAGAGACCCAGTACTTC
CASSVGEGDFQETQYF
>13|TRBJ2-1|.|TRBV19|once
TGTGCCAGTAGTGCCCCTAGTGGGGGGTTGGAGTTCTTC
CASSAPSGGLEFF
>15|TRBJ1-2|.|TRBV2|.
TGTGCCAGCAGTGATACCGCGGGGGGCGGTTACGGCTACACCTTC
CASSDTAGGGYGYTF
>12|TRBJ2-2|.|TRBV30|.
TGTGCCTGGAGTGTTGGGCCTGCGGAGCTGTTTTTT
CAWSVGPAELFF
>16|TRBJ2-7|TRBD1|TRBV6-2/TRBV6-3|.
TGTGCCAGCAGTTACTCCTCCAGGGGGCATTCCTACGAGCAGTACTTC
CASSYSSRGHSYEQYF
>14|TRBJ1-2|.|TRBV3-1/TRBV3-2|.
TGTGCCAGCAGCCGAAAGGGCGGGAGTGATGGCTACACCTTC
CASSRKGGSDGYTF
>14|TRBJ1-2|TRBD1|TRBV29-1|.
TGCAGCGTTGACAGGGGACAGGGGGCGAATGGCTACACCTTC
CSVDRGQGANGYTF
>12|TRBJ2-2|.|TRBV11-2|.
TGTGCCAGCAGCCGGAACACCGGGGAGCTGTTTTTT
CASSRNTGELFF
>16|TRBJ1-2|TRBD1|TRBV30|.
TGTGCCTGGAGCACCCACGGGACAGTCGCTTTCTATGGCTACACCTTC
CAWSTHGTVAFYGYTF
>14|TRBJ2-7|TRBD1|TRBV5-1|.
TGCGCCAGCAGCCTCCGGACAGGGGGCGACGAGCAGTACTTC
CASSLRTGGDEQYF
>15|TRBJ2-1|TRBD1|TRBV5-1|.
TGCGCCAGCAGCATTCCCGGGACAGGGGTGAATGAGCAGTTCTTC
CASSIPGTGVNEQFF
>12|TRBJ2-7|.|TRBV30|.
TGTGCCTGGAGTGCACTTCGGGGCGAGCAGTACTTC
CAWSALRGEQYF
>16|TRBJ2-5|TRBD2|TRBV4-3|.
TGCGCCAGCAGCCAGGGGCTAGCGGGGGCGGGAGAGACCCAGTACTTC
CASSQGLAGAGETQYF